This T cell receptor beta chain was profiled in a study of shared clonotypes between healthy human individuals. The V end was cut by 8 bases, the J end by 7 bases, with 20 bases between. The CDR3 loop spans 14 amino acids. Germline CDR1 is MDHEN and CDR2 is SYDVKM. The repertoire was sequenced with immunoSEQ multiplex PCR; TCRdb's copy has only in-frame clones and lacks some. The sample includes over 400,000 clones, roughly 80% of them seen just once. Caucasian adults living in Nashville, Tennessee, provided all samples. Sequenced material: PBMCs. This chain joins TRBV28 and TRBJ1-1, with a possible D match to TRBD1 (5 bases). The receptor's source is a woman in her forties in good health. Some clones in this sample may be carry-over from other donors' samples. The CDR3 spells CASVPPGGSSEAFF. The CDR3 nucleotides read TGTGCCAGCGTCCCCCCCGGGGGATCTAGTGAAGCTTTCTTT. The entire variable domain, with the rest obtained from reference TRBV28 and TRBJ1-1, is as follows: DVKVTQSSRYLVKRTGEKVFLECVQDMDHENMFWYRQDPGLGLRLIYFSYDVKMKEKGDIPEGYSVSREKKERFSLILESASTNQTSMYLCASVPPGGSSEAFFGQGTRLTVV.